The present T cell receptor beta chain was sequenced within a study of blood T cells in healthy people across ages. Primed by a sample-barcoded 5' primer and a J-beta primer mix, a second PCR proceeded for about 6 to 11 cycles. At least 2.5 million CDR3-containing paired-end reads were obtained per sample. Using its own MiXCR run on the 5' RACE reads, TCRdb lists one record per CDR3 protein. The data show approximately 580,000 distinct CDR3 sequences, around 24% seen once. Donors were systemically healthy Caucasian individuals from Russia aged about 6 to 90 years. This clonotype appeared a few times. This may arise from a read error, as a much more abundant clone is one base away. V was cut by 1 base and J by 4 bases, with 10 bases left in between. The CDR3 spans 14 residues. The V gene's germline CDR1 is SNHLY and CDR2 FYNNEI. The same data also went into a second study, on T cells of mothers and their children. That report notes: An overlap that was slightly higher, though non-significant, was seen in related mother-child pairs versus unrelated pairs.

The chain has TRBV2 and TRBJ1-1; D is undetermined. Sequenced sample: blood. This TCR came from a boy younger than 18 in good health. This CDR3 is CASSEGEWTTEAFF. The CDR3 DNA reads TGTGCCAGCAGTGAAGGAGAGTGGACCACTGAAGCTTTCTTT.